The clone carrying this T cell receptor beta chain was picked up a small number of times. This sample was included in a study of early T cells in non-severe SARS-CoV-2 infection. Attachment of unique molecular identifiers was made to individual cDNA molecules. TCRdb processed the 5' RACE reads anew with MiXCR; each CDR3 protein has one entry. The sample lists roughly 53,000 distinct CDR3 sequences; 10% were seen once. The V and J ends lost 8 bases and 13 bases respectively, with 16 bases between them. The CDR3 is made up of 11 amino acids. Germline V gene lookup returns CDR1 MGHRA and CDR2 YSYEKL. The specimen sequenced was whole blood. The gene calls are TRBV4-1 and TRBJ2-3; no reliable D call. The origin of this receptor is an adult who was a healthcare worker with PCR-confirmed SARS-CoV-2 infection or an uninfected control (not recorded which). CDR3 nucleotides: TGCGCCAGCGGTATTCGCAGGATGAAGTATTTT. Protein product: CASGIRRMKYF.